What follows are 5 T cell receptor beta chains derived from one specimen sequenced in a study of cytomegalovirus exposure and HLA in healthy donors. Primers included in the PCR were 60 Vbeta and 13 Jbeta primers. The table came from immunoSEQ multiplex PCR; TCRdb's copy has only in-frame clones and leaves some out. The data show more than 130,000 clones, less than 85% seen once. The sequenced sample was PBMCs. The source of these receptors is a man aged 40-49 years in good health and CMV-seropositive.

The chain carries TRBV6-1 and TRBJ1-5, with D hard to call. V dropped 6 bases and J dropped 5 bases, with 17 bases sitting between them. Germline V gene sequence: CDR1 MNHNS, CDR2 SASEGT. The CDR3 consists of 15 residues. CDR3 amino acids: CASSPIIPGDQPQHF. CDR3 nucleotides: TGTGCCAGCAGCCCTATAATCCCTGGTGATCAGCCCCAGCATTTT.

This clone was counted between two and nine times. This chain connects TRBV7-2 to TRBJ1-5; the D gene is possibly TRBD1 (5 bases). Trimming shortened V by 5 bases and J by 6 bases, and 17 bases separated the two germline ends. CDR3 length: 15 amino acids. Germline CDR1 and CDR2: SGHTA and FQGNSA. The DNA for the CDR3 is TGTGCCAGCAGCCCTACGGGACTGCTCATTCAGCCCCAGCATTTT. Translated, it gives CASSPTGLLIQPQHF.

The rearrangement uses TRBV7-8 and TRBJ2-1, with D hard to call. CDR1 is SGHVS, CDR2 FQNEAQ, per germline. This CDR3 contains 12 residues. V was pared by 4 bases and J by 8 bases, with 9 bases between. The CDR3 bases are TGTGCCAGCAGCTCGGGTTGGGATGAGCAGTTCTTC. Its translation is CASSSGWDEQFF.

The chain recombines TRBV6-5 with TRBJ2-5, with 7 bases fitting TRBD1. Germline CDR1 MNHEY, CDR2 SVGAGI. This CDR3 has 13 amino acids. J lost 2 bases, V lost 6 bases, and 3 bases had no gene match. The CDR3 spells CASRRTGQETQYF. For the CDR3, the DNA is TGTGCCAGCAGGCGGACAGGTCAAGAGACCCAGTACTTC.

The chain recombines TRBV10-3 with TRBJ2-1; 10 bases agree with TRBD2. Unmatched junction bases numbered 7, after V lost 6 bases and J lost 5 bases. This CDR3 comprises 15 residues. CDR1 is ENHRY, CDR2 SYGVKD, per germline. In nucleotides, the CDR3 is TGTGCCATCAGAAACACACTAGCGGGGAACAATGAGCAGTTCTTC. Its translation is CAIRNTLAGNNEQFF.